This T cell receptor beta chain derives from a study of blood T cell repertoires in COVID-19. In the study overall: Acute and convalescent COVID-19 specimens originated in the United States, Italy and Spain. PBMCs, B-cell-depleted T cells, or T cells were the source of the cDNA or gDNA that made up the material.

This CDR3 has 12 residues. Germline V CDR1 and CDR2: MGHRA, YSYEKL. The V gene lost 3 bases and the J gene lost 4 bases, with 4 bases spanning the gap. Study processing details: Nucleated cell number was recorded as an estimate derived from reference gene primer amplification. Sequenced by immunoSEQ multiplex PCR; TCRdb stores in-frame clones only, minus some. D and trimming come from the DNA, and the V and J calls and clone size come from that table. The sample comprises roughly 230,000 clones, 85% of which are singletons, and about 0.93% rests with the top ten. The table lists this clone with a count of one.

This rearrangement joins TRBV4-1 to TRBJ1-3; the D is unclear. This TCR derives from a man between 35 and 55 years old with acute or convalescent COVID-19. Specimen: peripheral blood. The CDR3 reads CASSQLGNTIYF. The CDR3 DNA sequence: TGCGCCAGCAGCCAGTTAGGAAACACCATATATTTT.